A single sample is the source of the 2 T cell receptor beta chains below, sequenced in a study of cytomegalovirus exposure and HLA in healthy donors (dated by TCRdb to the late 2010s). Library creation used the immunoSEQ multiplex PCR assay. A mixture of 60 forward primers for TCR Vbeta segments and 13 reverse primers for TCR Jbeta segments was used in the multiplex PCR. The table was pulled from immuneACCESS by TCRdb, which kept in-frame rearrangements only. Such tables lose some clones; where checked, under half of the loss comes from unresolved V genes, and the rest has no known cause. The sample table records 100,000 to 150,000 clones; about 75% of these occur just once. The ten largest clones represent roughly 1.3% of the sample. Sequencing input: PBMCs. The receptors were gathered from a woman in her thirties or forties in good health and CMV-seronegative.

This chain uses TRBV6-1 with TRBJ1-1, with 7 bases matching TRBD1. Per germline, CDR1 MNHNS and CDR2 SASEGT. J gave up 8 bases and V 0 bases, and 15 bases lay outside the gene matches. CDR3 size: 17 residues. This CDR3 reads CASSEALLRQGAAEAFF. The CDR3 DNA follows: TGTGCCAGCAGTGAAGCGCTTCTAAGACAGGGAGCTGCGGAAGCTTTCTTT.

The chain recombines TRBV30 with TRBJ2-3; D gene uncertain. The CDR3 has 15 amino acids. The germline V gene has CDR1 GTSNPN and CDR2 SVGIG (reference sequence). V was cut by 0 bases and J by 0 bases, with 10 bases left in between. This CDR3 reads CAWSVVSPSTDTQYF. The CDR3 DNA reads as TGTGCCTGGAGTGTAGTGAGCCCCAGCACAGATACGCAGTATTTT. Combining the CDR3 with reference TRBV30 and TRBJ2-3 gives the whole variable domain SQTIHQWPATLVQPVGSPLSLECTVEGTSNPNLYWYRQAAGRGLQLLFYSVGIGQISSEVPQNLSASRPQDRQFILSSKKLLLSDSGFYLCAWSVVSPSTDTQYFGPGTRLTVL.